This is a list of T cell receptor beta chains from one sample in a study of T-cell reconstitution after alpha-beta-depleted transplantation in children. TCRdb ran MiXCR on the PCR reads and lists one entry per CDR3 protein. Of around 670,000 distinct CDR3 sequences listed, about an eighth are singletons. The sample here was PBMCs, taken before TCRalphabeta/CD19-depleted stem cell transplant. All receptors come from a girl aged 2 to 9 with congenital amegakaryocytic thrombocytopenia, due to receive a stem cell transplant. The CDR3 runs from the conserved cysteine through the conserved F or W. Each record gives: J gene, V gene, D gene, clone size, CDR3 DNA, CDR3 protein. A D gene is named only where the DNA matches it firmly. Size is stated for part of the rows, as once, few or many counts, or as a class when the clone is expanded.

TRBJ1-1	TRBV5-1	-	many	TGCGCCAGCCGAAACAGGGAAATGGCTTTCTTT	CASRNREMAFF
TRBJ2-7	TRBV20-1	TRBD1	-	TGCAGTGCGACGGGGACAGGGGGTACATACGAGCAGTACTTC	CSATGTGGTYEQYF
TRBJ1-2	TRBV4-1	-	few	TGCGCCAGCAGCCAAGACGGCCACCAGGGAGACTATGGCTACACCTTC	CASSQDGHQGDYGYTF
TRBJ2-3	TRBV3-1	-	once	TGTGCCAGCAGCCCTCGAGGGAAGCCCCCAGATACGCAGTATTTT	CASSPRGKPPDTQYF
TRBJ2-7	TRBV3-1	TRBD2	few	TGTGCCAGCAGCCAAAGAGGCGGGAGTCTCTACGAGCAGTACTTC	CASSQRGGSLYEQYF
TRBJ2-3	TRBV27	-	-	TGTGCCAGCAGCCATGGGGCGGAGGATACGCAGTATTTT	CASSHGAEDTQYF
TRBJ1-1	TRBV7-2	-	-	TGTGCCAGCAGCCAGGGACATAAGAACACTGAAGCTTTCTTT	CASSQGHKNTEAFF
TRBJ2-1	TRBV28	TRBD2	few	TGTGCCAGCAGTTTTTCGCTAGCGGGAAGGGATGAGCAGTTCTTC	CASSFSLAGRDEQFF
TRBJ2-5	TRBV5-1	-	-	TGCGCCAGCAGCCCGACTAGGTACCGAGAGACCCAGTACTTC	CASSPTRYRETQYF
TRBJ2-1	TRBV5-6	TRBD1	-	TGTGCCAGCAGCTTGAAACTCCGGACAGGGGGCAAGAATGAGCAGTTCTTC	CASSLKLRTGGKNEQFF
TRBJ1-1	TRBV28	-	many	TGTGCCCAAGTCAGGGAAGATGCTTTCTTT	CAQVREDAFF
TRBJ2-1	TRBV12-5	-	few	TGTGCTAGTGGTTTGGCCCCTCATGACCTATCCTACAATGAGCAGTTCTTC	CASGLAPHDLSYNEQFF
TRBJ1-6	TRBV6-5	TRBD1	few	TGTGCCAGCAGTTACGGGACAGGGCGCGGTTCACCCCTCCACTTT	CASSYGTGRGSPLHF
TRBJ2-5	TRBV28	-	-	TGTGCCAGCAGTTCGCCAAGAGACCCCCACCAAGAGACCCAGTACTTC	CASSSPRDPHQETQYF
TRBJ2-1	TRBV20-1	TRBD1	few	TGCGGGACAGGGGGCTACAATGAGCAGTTCTTC	CGTGGYNEQFF
TRBJ2-2	TRBV14	-	-	TGTGCCAGCAGCCAAACCTTAACAAGACGCGCGAACACCGGGGAGCTGTTTTTT	CASSQTLTRRANTGELFF
TRBJ2-1	TRBV20-1	-	-	TGCAGTGCTACTCCAGGGACCAAGGGGTCCTACAATGAGCAGTTCTTC	CSATPGTKGSYNEQFF
TRBJ2-5	TRBV28	-	-	TGTGCCAGCAGTTTACCTGCACGGGGAAGAGGCGGGGAGACCCAGTACTTC	CASSLPARGRGGETQYF
TRBJ1-2	TRBV19	-	-	TGTGCCAGTAGCCCCATGGGGGTACGAGACTATGGCTACACCTTC	CASSPMGVRDYGYTF
TRBJ2-1	TRBV20-1	-	-	TGCAGTGCCCAACCGGGGGGGACAGGGTGGTCCTACAATGAGCAGTTCTTC	CSAQPGGTGWSYNEQFF
TRBJ2-7	TRBV20-1	TRBD1	many	TGCAGTGCTAGAGGCCCGGGACAGGAGACTTACGAGCAGTACTTC	CSARGPGQETYEQYF
TRBJ2-4	TRBV12-3/TRBV12-4	TRBD2	few	TGTGCCAGCAGTTTATTGGGGGGGGGCAAAAACATTCAGTACTTC	CASSLLGGGKNIQYF
TRBJ2-7	TRBV28	TRBD2	-	TGTGCCAGTGCAATAAAGCACTTAGACCCGCGGGAGCGCGACGAGCAGTACTTC	CASAIKHLDPRERDEQYF
TRBJ1-2	TRBV12-3/TRBV12-4	-	few	TGTGCCAGCAGTGGACAGATTAACTATGGCTACACCTTC	CASSGQINYGYTF
TRBJ2-5	TRBV12-5	TRBD2	few	TGTGCTAGTGGTCCCCCCGGGCTAGCGGGGAAAGAGACCCAGTACTTC	CASGPPGLAGKETQYF
TRBJ2-7	TRBV7-9	TRBD1	-	TGTGCCAGCAGCAAGGGACAGGGTCCCTACGAGCAGTACTTC	CASSKGQGPYEQYF
TRBJ2-7	TRBV29-1	TRBD2	few	TGCAGCGTTGGCCTGTGGGCTAGCGGAAATTACGAGCAGTACTTC	CSVGLWASGNYEQYF
TRBJ2-1	TRBV20-1	-	-	TGCAGTGCTATGCCACTAGTTTTCGAGCAGTTCTTC	CSAMPLVFEQFF
TRBJ2-7	TRBV24-1	-	-	TGTGCCACCAGTGAAGGGGGACAACACGAGCAGTACTTC	CATSEGGQHEQYF
TRBJ2-7	TRBV7-2	TRBD2	-	TGTGCCAGCAGCTTAGAGTCAGCGGGAGGCTACGAGCAGTACTTC	CASSLESAGGYEQYF
TRBJ2-3	TRBV20-1	-	few	TGCAGTGCTAACGCGGGCACAGATACGCAGTATTTT	CSANAGTDTQYF
TRBJ1-2	TRBV28	-	many	TGTGCCAGCAGTCAGGGACTCTATGGCTACACCTTC	CASSQGLYGYTF
TRBJ1-1	TRBV4-1	-	many	TGCGCCAGCAGCCCTGTAGGCCGGATGAACACTGAAGCTTTCTTT	CASSPVGRMNTEAFF
TRBJ2-7	TRBV5-1	TRBD2	few	TGCGCCAGCAGCTTGGCCGGGTTAGCGGGTGGGAGCTCCTACGAGCAGTACTTC	CASSLAGLAGGSSYEQYF
TRBJ2-3	TRBV27	-	many	TGTGCCAGCGGCAAAGGACGTCCCGGAACAGATACGCAGTATTTT	CASGKGRPGTDTQYF
TRBJ1-1	TRBV7-2	-	-	TGTGCCAGCAGCTTAAAATTATCGGGTACCGCCGAAGCTTTCTTT	CASSLKLSGTAEAFF